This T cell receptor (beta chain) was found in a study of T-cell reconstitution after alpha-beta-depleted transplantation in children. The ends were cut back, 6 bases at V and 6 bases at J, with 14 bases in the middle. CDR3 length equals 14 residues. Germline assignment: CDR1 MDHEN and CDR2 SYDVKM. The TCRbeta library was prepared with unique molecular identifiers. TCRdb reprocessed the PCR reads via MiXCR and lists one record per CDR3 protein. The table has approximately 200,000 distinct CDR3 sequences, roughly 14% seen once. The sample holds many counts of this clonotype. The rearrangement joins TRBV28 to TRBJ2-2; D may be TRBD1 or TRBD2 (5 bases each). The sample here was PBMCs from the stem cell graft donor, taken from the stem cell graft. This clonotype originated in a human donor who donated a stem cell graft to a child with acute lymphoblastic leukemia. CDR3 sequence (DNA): TGTGCCAGCAGCCGGGACCGTAGACCCGGGGAGCTGTTTTTT. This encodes CASSRDRRPGELFF. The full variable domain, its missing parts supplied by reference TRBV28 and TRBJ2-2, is DVKVTQSSRYLVKRTGEKVFLECVQDMDHENMFWYRQDPGLGLRLIYFSYDVKMKEKGDIPEGYSVSREKKERFSLILESASTNQTSMYLCASSRDRRPGELFFGEGSRLTVL.